A single sample is the source of the 27 T cell receptor beta chains below, sequenced in a study of T cells in Graves' hyperthyroidism and ophthalmopathy. The CDR3 regions of TCR beta were amplified from RNA transcripts. First-round RT-PCR targeting the TCR CDR3 was performed with the HTBI primer set. Each CDR3 protein gets one entry after TCRdb re-called the multiplex PCR reads with MiXCR. The table shows more than 500,000 distinct CDR3 sequences, with around 16% occurring only once. Sequenced: blood. The receptors derive from a woman in her twenties or thirties with Graves' hyperthyroidism.

In this sample, this clonotype turned up a few times. The chain carries TRBV4-1 and TRBJ2-6; 8 positions agree with TRBD1. V gave up 3 bases and J gave up 1 base; unmatched junction bases: 11. The germline V gene encodes CDR1 MGHRA and CDR2 YSYEKL. The CDR3 contains 19 residues. The CDR3: CASSQGDRWPISGANVLTF. CDR3 nucleotides: TGCGCCAGCAGCCAGGGGGACAGGTGGCCTATATCTGGGGCCAACGTCCTGACTTTC.

This clonotype was seen only a few times. The chain has TRBV6-5 and TRBJ1-1; D gene unclear. The CDR3 consists of 15 residues. Trimming took 1 base from V and 0 from J, leaving 9 bases between them. Looked up from germline, CDR1 is MNHEY and CDR2 is SVGAGI. The CDR3 sequence is CASSYWRTMNTEAFF. The CDR3 nucleotides read TGTGCCAGCAGTTACTGGAGGACCATGAACACTGAAGCTTTCTTT.

The sample holds a few counts of this clonotype. The V call is TRBV2, the J call TRBJ1-4; D may be TRBD1 (5 bases). This CDR3 comprises 17 residues. Trimming shortened V by 5 bases and J by 7 bases, and 23 bases separated the two germline ends. Germline loops: CDR1 SNHLY, CDR2 FYNNEI. In DNA form, the CDR3 reads TGTGCCAGCAGTCCACGTCCTTCCCGACAGACGCGTGAAAAACTGTTTTTT. Translating it yields CASSPRPSRQTREKLFF.

This clonotype was found many times. This chain links TRBV12-3 or TRBV12-4 with TRBJ2-3; D is perhaps TRBD2 (5 bases). Trimming shortened V by 5 bases and J by 1 base, and 10 bases separated the two germline ends. The CDR3 is made up of 14 amino acids. This CDR3 reads CASSGDYGTDTQYF. The CDR3 nucleotides are TGTGCCAGCAGTGGAGACTACGGCACAGATACGCAGTATTTT.

This clonotype was counted at least ten times. This chain links TRBV28 with TRBJ1-1; tentative D call: TRBD1 (5 bases). The CDR3 covers 16 residues. Germline V gives CDR1 MDHEN, CDR2 SYDVKM. Between the trimmed V and J ends, which lost 5 bases and 5 bases, there was a span of 21 bases. The CDR3 reads CASSTFSGKSRTEAFF. The CDR3 coding sequence is TGTGCCAGCAGTACTTTTTCAGGGAAATCGAGAACTGAAGCTTTCTTT.

This clonotype appeared many times. The CDR3 sequence is CASSQGVGRGATGHYEQYF. The DNA for the CDR3 is TGTGCCAGCAGCCAAGGAGTAGGACGCGGGGCCACCGGGCACTACGAGCAGTACTTC. The V and J genes are TRBV3-1 and TRBJ2-7; D perhaps matches TRBD2 (6 bases). In germline, CDR1 is LGHDT, CDR2 YNNKEL (reference sequence). The length of the CDR3 is 19 residues. V lost 1 base to trimming and J lost 3 bases, with 25 bases between them.

This clonotype was observed a few times. The V and J genes are TRBV7-9 and TRBJ2-2, with D perhaps matching TRBD2 (6 bases). The CDR3 has 17 amino acids. The germline CDR1 and CDR2 sequences are SEHNR and FQNEAQ (reference sequence). Trimming cost V 5 bases and J 0 bases, with 16 bases left between them. Here the CDR3 reads CASSHLGGKPNTGELFF. As DNA, the CDR3 is TGTGCCAGCAGCCACCTGGGGGGAAAACCGAACACCGGGGAGCTGTTTTTT. The full variable domain, rest sourced from reference TRBV7-9 and TRBJ2-2, is DTGVSQNPRHKITKRGQNVTFRCDPISEHNRLYWYRQTLGQGPEFLTYFQNEAQLEKSRLLSDRFSAERPKGSFSTLEIQRTEQGDSAMYLCASSHLGGKPNTGELFFGEGSRLTVL.

This chain links TRBV19 with TRBJ2-5; 9 bases fit TRBD1. The germline CDR1 and CDR2 sequences are LNHDA and SQIVND (reference sequence). V gave up 3 bases and J gave up 2 bases; unmatched junction bases: 7. This CDR3 comprises 16 residues. CDR3 in amino acids: CASSMTGTGTQETQYF. CDR3 DNA: TGTGCCAGTAGTATGACCGGGACAGGGACACAAGAGACCCAGTACTTC.

This clonotype was seen once. The rearrangement links TRBV2 to TRBJ1-1, with 8 bases lining up with TRBD1. The CDR3 runs to 16 residues. The V and J ends lost 3 bases and 2 bases, in that order; junction bases with no gene match: 8. Germline CDR1 and CDR2: SNHLY and FYNNEI. CDR3 in DNA: TGTGCCAGCAGTGAGCGTAACAGGGGGACAAACACTGAAGCTTTCTTT. This sequence encodes CASSERNRGTNTEAFF.

This clonotype was picked up many times. This chain joins TRBV6-1 and TRBJ2-3; 11 bases map to TRBD2. The length of the CDR3 is 20 residues. V was pared by 6 bases and J by 0 bases, with 17 bases of the junction left unmatched. CDR1 is MNHNS and CDR2 is SASEGT in the germline V gene. This CDR3 is CASSPGPGLAVRSSTDTQYF. Here the CDR3 DNA reads TGTGCCAGCAGCCCCGGTCCGGGACTAGCGGTTCGTTCTAGCACAGATACGCAGTATTTT.

This clonotype was recorded at least ten times. V usage is TRBV6-2 or TRBV6-3 and J usage is TRBJ2-1, with D hard to call. V shed 0 bases and J shed 4 bases, with 13 bases lying between them. The germline V gene has CDR1 MNHEY and CDR2 SVGEGT. The CDR3 is 16 residues long. CDR3 loop: CASSYSVVALYNEQFF. In DNA form, the CDR3 reads TGTGCCAGCAGTTACTCGGTGGTAGCCTTATACAATGAGCAGTTCTTC.

This clonotype has a single count. This clone may be a read error of a much larger clone one base away. The V and J genes are TRBV12-3 or TRBV12-4 and TRBJ2-5, with 10 bases that match TRBD1. The CDR3 sequence is 14 residues long. V gave up 4 bases and J gave up 4 bases; unmatched junction bases: 3. This chain's CDR3 is CASSSWDRGETQYF. As DNA, the CDR3 is TGTGCCAGCAGTTCTTGGGACAGGGGAGAGACCCAGTACTTC.

To note about this clonotype: A much bigger clone sits one base away, suggesting this may be a read error. The rearrangement links TRBV5-1 to TRBJ2-1; D gene unclear. The CDR3 sequence is 15 residues long. Between the trimmed V and J ends, which lost 3 bases and 2 bases, there was a span of 12 bases. CDR1 and CDR2 from the germline V gene are SGHRS and YFSETQ. The CDR3 sequence is CASSSFQGPYNEQFF. Here the CDR3 DNA reads TGCGCCAGCAGCTCGTTTCAAGGCCCCTACAATGAGCAGTTCTTC. Drawing the rest from reference TRBV5-1 and TRBJ2-1, the complete variable domain is KAGVTQTPRYLIKTRGQQVTLSCSPISGHRSVSWYQQTPGQGLQFLFEYFSETQRNKGNFPGRFSGRQFSNSRSEMNVSTLELGDSALYLCASSSFQGPYNEQFFGPGTRLTVL.

A note on this clonotype: A junction boundary mismatches the germline segment, possibly from a read error. V usage is TRBV5-1 and J usage is TRBJ2-1; 10 nucleotides agree with TRBD1. Germline V lookup: CDR1 SGHRS, CDR2 YFSETQ. The CDR3 totals 17 residues. The CDR3 reads CASSTTFGTGAYYEQFF. CDR3 in DNA: TGCGCCAGCAGCACGACGTTTGGGACAGGGGCCTACTATGAGCAGTTCTTC.

The chain carries TRBV7-9 and TRBJ1-1; D not certain. CDR1 is SEHNR, CDR2 FQNEAQ, per germline (reference sequence). This CDR3 has 13 residues. Trimming removed 1 base at V and 6 bases at J, with 9 bases between. As DNA, the CDR3 is TGTGCCAGCAGCTTAGATGCCGCTTCTGAAGCTTTCTTT. As protein: CASSLDAASEAFF.

Written as DNA, the CDR3 is TGTGCCAGCAGCGCTAGGGACATCACGGATACGCAGTATTTT. Amino acid sequence: CASSARDITDTQYF. The V gene is TRBV7-8, the J gene TRBJ2-3; perhaps TRBD1 as D (6 bases). The CDR3 covers 14 residues. Trimming removed 5 bases from V and 6 bases from J, with 15 bases in between. In germline, CDR1 is SGHVS, CDR2 FQNEAQ.

This clonotype was counted at least ten times. This chain uses TRBV2 with TRBJ1-6; D remains unclear. Trimming left V 1 base short and J 7 bases short, with 5 bases between. The germline V gene has CDR1 SNHLY and CDR2 FYNNEI. This CDR3 region has 13 residues. CDR3 amino acids: CASSEDINSPLHF. CDR3 sequence (DNA): TGTGCCAGCAGTGAAGACATAAATTCACCCCTCCACTTT.

This clonotype was found once. A much bigger clone sits one base away, suggesting this may be a read error. The J gene is TRBJ2-1, the V gene TRBV5-1; 7 bases fit TRBD1. Germline CDR1 SGHRS, CDR2 YFSETQ. CDR3 length: 15 amino acids. CDR3 region: CASCLDSRDRNEQFF. DNA for the CDR3: TGCGCCAGCTGCTTGGATAGCCGGGACAGAAATGAGCAGTTCTTC.

The CDR3 loop is CASKPISGTATEAFF. DNA for the CDR3: TGTGCCAGCAAACCTATTTCCGGGACAGCCACTGAAGCTTTCTTT. The V gene is TRBV27, the J gene TRBJ1-1, with 7 bases that match TRBD1. Trimming removed 7 bases from V and 4 bases from J; junction bases left unmatched: 12. This CDR3 is 15 amino acids long. CDR1 MNHEY and CDR2 SMNVEV come from the germline V gene (reference sequence).

This clonotype has ten or more counts. V is TRBV30 and J is TRBJ1-1; a weak D match, TRBD1 (6 bases). The CDR3 runs to 13 residues. V lost 5 bases and J lost 5, with 15 bases in between. CDR1 and CDR2 from the germline V gene are GTSNPN and SVGIG (reference sequence). CDR3 DNA sequence: TGTGCCTGGTTGGGACAAACCGGGACTGAAGCTTTCTTT. Protein: CAWLGQTGTEAFF.

This clonotype was picked up many times. The chain recombines TRBV12-3 or TRBV12-4 with TRBJ2-3; 8 nucleotides line up with TRBD2. The J segment lost 1 base and the V segment lost 6 bases, leaving 9 bases of the junction unmatched. This CDR3 is built from 16 residues. CDR3 loop: CASSHGTRGGTDTQYF. The CDR3 region has the DNA TGTGCCAGCAGCCACGGGACTAGAGGGGGCACAGATACGCAGTATTTT.

This chain joins TRBV15 and TRBJ2-5; D perhaps matches TRBD1 (5 bases). This CDR3 is 14 amino acids long. In germline, CDR1 is LNHNV, CDR2 YYDKDF (reference sequence). V was cut by 0 bases and J by 5 bases, with 10 bases left in between. The chain's CDR3 is CATSRDLGDETQYF. The DNA for the CDR3 is TGTGCCACCAGCAGAGACTTAGGGGATGAGACCCAGTACTTC.

About this clonotype itself: This may arise from a read error, as a much more abundant clone is one base away. This chain connects TRBV5-1 to TRBJ2-1; 13 bases agree with TRBD2. The V gene's germline CDR1 is SGHRS and CDR2 YFSETQ. The ends lost 0 bases at V and 12 bases at J; junction bases unmatched: 6. The CDR3 runs to 15 residues. CDR3 in amino acids: CASSLGTSGRAGQFF. CDR3 bases: TGCGCCAGCAGCTTGGGTACTAGCGGGAGGGCTGGGCAGTTCTTC.

The CDR3 coding sequence is TGCGCCAGCAGCCAAGCCCCGGGACCGGGAAATGAAAAACTGTTTTTT. Its protein product is CASSQAPGPGNEKLFF. This sequence joins TRBV4-1 and TRBJ1-4; weak D call: TRBD1 (5 bases). The CDR3 consists of 16 residues. CDR1 and CDR2 from the germline V gene are MGHRA and YSYEKL. The germline V and J ends were trimmed by 1 base and 5 bases, with 14 bases remaining between them.

This clonotype has at least ten counts. The J gene is TRBJ2-1, the V gene TRBV20-1; 12 nucleotides match TRBD2. Germline CDR1 and CDR2: DFQATT and SNEGSKA (reference sequence). The CDR3 runs to 14 residues. The V and J ends lost 1 base and 9 bases, in that order; junction bases with no gene match: 4. CDR3 bases: TGCAGTGCTAGAGTGCTAGCGGGAGGGTTTGAGCAGTTCTTC. Translation: CSARVLAGGFEQFF.

This clonotype has just a few counts. The chain uses TRBV28 and TRBJ2-1; D is possibly TRBD1 (5 bases). Trimming cost V 5 bases and J 12 bases, with 11 bases left between them. Germline values: CDR1 MDHEN, CDR2 SYDVKM. CDR3 length equals 11 residues. CDR3 bases: TGTGCCAGCAGTACAGGTCGGAGGCAGTTCTTC. This gives the protein CASSTGRRQFF.

The chain employs TRBV13 and TRBJ2-3; either TRBD1 or TRBD2 may fit D (5 bases each). This CDR3 region has 14 residues. V was shortened by 6 bases and J by 3 bases, with 13 bases between the two germline ends. Germline-derived CDR1 and CDR2 are PRHDT and FYEKMQ (reference sequence). The CDR3 protein is CASRTGQGTDTQYF. The CDR3 nucleotides read TGTGCCAGCAGGACGGGGCAGGGTACAGATACGCAGTATTTT.